What follows describes a single T cell receptor beta chain. The data derive from a study of shared clonotypes between healthy human individuals. With V trimmed by 7 bases and J by 0 bases, 5 bases remained unmatched. Germline CDR1 reads SNHLY; CDR2 reads FYNNEI. This CDR3 comprises 15 residues. The study ran the assay at deep level. Sequencing of unsorted PBMC DNA was carried out using ten immunoSEQ deep assay plates. Assay: immunoSEQ multiplex PCR; the TCRdb copy retains only in-frame clones and omits some. The sample contains fewer than 500,000 clones, roughly 85% of which appear only once. The sequence derives from a woman aged 40 to 50 in good health. Some clones in this sample may be carry-over from other donors' samples. The chain combines TRBV2 with TRBJ2-3; 9 positions match TRBD2. Sequenced sample: PBMCs. CDR3 DNA: TGTGCCAGCATAAGCGGGGGGCCGAGCACAGATACGCAGTATTTT. It codes for CASISGGPSTDTQYF.